This T cell receptor (beta chain) was identified during a study of T cell responses to AZD1222 COVID-19 vaccine. Trimming cost V 4 bases and J 6 bases, with 11 bases left between them. Germline assignment: CDR1 SGDLS and CDR2 YYNGEE. The CDR3 is made up of 13 amino acids. The table came from immunoSEQ multiplex PCR; TCRdb's copy has only in-frame clones and leaves some out. This table holds fewer than 85,000 clones, approximately 90% found once. On this clone: No antigen is known for it.

The study, taken as a whole, reports: Spike-specific TCR breadth rose after two AZD1222 doses, and depth rose as well.

The sequence came from an adult who received the MenACWY meningococcal vaccine as a control. The sequencing used peripheral blood, collected 28 days after the second dose of the MenACWY control vaccine. This rearrangement joins TRBV9 to TRBJ2-1, with D hard to call. Here the CDR3 reads CASSFGVGNEQFF. As DNA, the CDR3 is TGTGCCAGCAGCTTTGGGGTGGGCAATGAGCAGTTCTTC.